This T cell receptor beta chain is drawn from a study of cytomegalovirus exposure and HLA in healthy donors. Between the trimmed V and J ends, which lost 4 bases and 2 bases, there was a span of 12 bases. The CDR3 runs 15 residues. CDR1 and CDR2 from the germline V gene are SGHRS and YFSETQ. PCR used 60 Vbeta primers and 13 Jbeta primers. Method: immunoSEQ multiplex PCR; TCRdb's copy keeps in-frame clones and lacks some. The profile shows about 160,000 clones, roughly 73% of them singletons. About this clone itself: Its specificity is unknown.

The study, taken as a whole, reports: Being productive about 87% or about 30% of the time was typical of most TCR beta V segments in an earlier analysis. Excluded: some indistinguishable V segments such as TRBV6-2 and TRBV6-3. The investigators catalogued 150 to 200 TCR beta chains as cytomegalovirus-associated.

V and J are TRBV5-1 and TRBJ2-2; maybe TRBD1 (6 bases). Material: PBMCs. The sequence was collected from a woman in her 30s in good health and CMV-seronegative. The CDR3 DNA is TGCGCCAGCAGCACCTGGGACACCAACACCGGGGAGCTGTTTTTT. Its protein product is CASSTWDTNTGELFF.